This section outlines one TCR beta chain sequence together with its context. The antigen remains undetermined. The source of the sample is a study of cytomegalovirus exposure and HLA in healthy donors. Study-wide results and caveats: Among TCR sequences, most were rare, though some public TCRs appeared in many donors. Three CMV-associated chains were confirmed in vitro to be specific for CMV antigens. Within the 120 or so validation repertoires, first-cohort TCR clusters tended to co-occur, according to a later analysis.

Sequencing used immunoSEQ multiplex PCR; TCRdb keeps in-frame clones, though not all of them. The sample lists 250,000 to 400,000 clones, 88% occurring once. The CDR3 consists of 12 residues. V lost 8 bases and J lost 9; bases outside the gene matches: 4. In germline, CDR1 is LNHDA, CDR2 SQIVND (reference sequence). This clonotype originated in a young man in good health and CMV-seronegative. V and J are TRBV19 and TRBJ1-6; 7 bases align to TRBD1. The sequenced material came from PBMCs. Here the CDR3 reads CASDRAGSPLHF. The CDR3 DNA sequence: TGTGCCAGTGACAGGGCGGGTTCACCCCTCCACTTT.